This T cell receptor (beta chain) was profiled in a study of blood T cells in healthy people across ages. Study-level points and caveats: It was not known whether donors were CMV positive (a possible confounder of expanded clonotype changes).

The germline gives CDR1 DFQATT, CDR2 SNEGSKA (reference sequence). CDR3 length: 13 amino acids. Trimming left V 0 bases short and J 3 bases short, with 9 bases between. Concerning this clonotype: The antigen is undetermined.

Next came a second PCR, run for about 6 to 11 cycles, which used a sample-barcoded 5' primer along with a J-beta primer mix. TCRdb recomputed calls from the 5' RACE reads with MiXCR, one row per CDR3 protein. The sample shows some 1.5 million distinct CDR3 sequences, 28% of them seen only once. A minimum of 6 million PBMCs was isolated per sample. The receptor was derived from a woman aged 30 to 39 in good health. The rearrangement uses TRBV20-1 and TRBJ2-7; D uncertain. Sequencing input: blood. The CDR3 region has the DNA TGCAGTGCTAGAGATACCACCCGCTACGAGCAGTACTTC. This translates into CSARDTTRYEQYF.